These T cell receptor beta chains were read from a single sample in a study of control samples from healthy donors and cancer patients. Libraries were prepared by immunoSEQ multiplex PCR; TCRdb keeps only in-frame clonotypes and omits some of them. The sample has tens of thousands of clones; roughly nine tenths are singletons. The sequencing input was PBMCs. The receptors shown here come from a man in his forties or fifties with colorectal cancer. Both conserved end residues are part of each CDR3. D genes are given only for firm matches. Not every row has a clone size; where given, it reads once, few, many or a size class.

D	J	V	size	DNA	CDR3
NA	TRBJ1-1	TRBV6-1	NA	TGTGCCAGCAGTGACCGACGCCCCATGAACACTGAAGCTTTCTTT	CASSDRRPMNTEAFF
TRBD2	TRBJ2-2	TRBV4-1	NA	TGCGCCAGCAGCCAAGATTATCAAGCGGGGGGCGGCGGGGAGCTGTTTTTT	CASSQDYQAGGGGELFF
NA	TRBJ1-1	TRBV19	NA	TGTGCCAGTAGTATGCAGAGGCCACAGATGAACACTGAAGCTTTCTTT	CASSMQRPQMNTEAFF
NA	TRBJ1-4	TRBV5-4	NA	TGTGCCAGCAGCTTGGTAGGGGGAGGACAAAAACTGTTTTTT	CASSLVGGGQKLFF
NA	TRBJ2-1	TRBV6-5	NA	TGTGCCAGCAGGTCAGGAGGTGAGCAGTTCTTC	CASRSGGEQFF
NA	TRBJ1-1	TRBV6-5	NA	TGTGCCAGCGGCGACAGACCTGGCCGAGGCACTGAAGCTTTCTTT	CASGDRPGRGTEAFF
TRBD1	TRBJ1-1	TRBV5-6	once	TGTGCCAGCAGCCTCGGGACAGGGAATATGAACACTGAAGCTTTCTTT	CASSLGTGNMNTEAFF
NA	TRBJ2-2	TRBV7-9	NA	TGTGCCAGCATCTGGGGACAAGCGAACACCGGGGAGCTGTTTTTT	CASIWGQANTGELFF
NA	TRBJ1-1	TRBV7-9	NA	TGTGCCAGCAGCTTAGAGAACAGGGCTGCTGAAGCTTTCTTT	CASSLENRAAEAFF
TRBD1	TRBJ2-7	TRBV5-1	NA	TGCGCCAGCAGCTGGAAAGCAGGGGGTTTAGGCTACGAGCAGTACTTC	CASSWKAGGLGYEQYF
NA	TRBJ1-2	TRBV2	NA	TGTGCCAGCAGTGATAGTTACCCAGGATGGGGCAGGTATGGCTACACCTTC	CASSDSYPGWGRYGYTF
TRBD2	TRBJ2-7	TRBV6-5	NA	TGTGCCAGCAGTCGGGGACTAGCGGGGGAGCAGTACTTC	CASSRGLAGEQYF
NA	TRBJ1-3	TRBV19	NA	TGTGCCAGTAGTTCCCCTGGACAGTACTCTGGAAACACCATATATTTT	CASSSPGQYSGNTIYF
TRBD1	TRBJ1-1	TRBV7-3	NA	TGTGCCAGCAGCTCCTTGACAGGGCGGGGGACTGAAGCTTTCTTT	CASSSLTGRGTEAFF
NA	TRBJ1-1	TRBV2	NA	TGTGCCAGCAGTGATCTAGGCCTCAGGTCGACTGAAGCTTTCTTT	CASSDLGLRSTEAFF
NA	TRBJ1-3	TRBV6-5	NA	TGTGCCAGCAGCCAGTGGGGCTCTGGAAACACCATATATTTT	CASSQWGSGNTIYF
TRBD1	TRBJ1-4	TRBV6-5	NA	TGTGCCAGCAGCCATTACAGGGGCGGACCTGAGGAACTGTTTTTT	CASSHYRGGPEELFF
TRBD1	TRBJ2-3	TRBV4-1	NA	TGCGCCAGCAGCTGGCCCTCCGGGACAGGGGCTACAGATACGCAGTATTTT	CASSWPSGTGATDTQYF
TRBD1	TRBJ2-5	TRBV9	NA	TGTGCCAGCAGCTCGACAGGGGCCAGGGAGACCCAGTACTTC	CASSSTGARETQYF
NA	TRBJ1-1	TRBV19	NA	TGTGCCAGTAGTATAGGGGCCCCAGGGCCGAACACTGAAGCTTTCTTT	CASSIGAPGPNTEAFF
NA	TRBJ2-7	TRBV19	NA	TGTGCCAGTAGTATAGACGGGACGACCTACGAGCAGTACTTC	CASSIDGTTYEQYF
NA	TRBJ1-1	TRBV27	NA	TGTGCCAGCAGTCTACTGGAAAACACTGAAGCTTTCTTT	CASSLLENTEAFF
NA	TRBJ2-2	TRBV2	NA	TGTGCCAGTAGGCCGGACCGACACACCGGGGAGCTGTTTTTT	CASRPDRHTGELFF
NA	TRBJ2-3	TRBV9	NA	TGTGCCAGCAGCGTAGAGGCCGGCAGGACCACAGATACGCAGTATTTT	CASSVEAGRTTDTQYF
TRBD2	TRBJ2-7	TRBV7-6	NA	TGTGCCAGCAGCTTATGGGCCGGGGGGGACAACGAGCAGTACTTC	CASSLWAGGDNEQYF
NA	TRBJ2-6	TRBV11-2	NA	TGTGCCAGCAGCTTAGGTGACGCGGTTTCTGGGGCCAACGTCCTGACTTTC	CASSLGDAVSGANVLTF
NA	TRBJ1-3	TRBV7-2	NA	TGTGCCAGCAGCTTACCCGGGGAAACCTTAGGAAACACCATATATTTT	CASSLPGETLGNTIYF
NA	TRBJ2-1	TRBV18	NA	TGTGCCAGCTCACCACTACCGGGAAACAATGAGCAGTTCTTC	CASSPLPGNNEQFF
NA	TRBJ1-2	TRBV5-1	few	TGCGCCAGCAGCCCACTCGACAGTCGGGGGGTCAGGGGCTACACCTTC	CASSPLDSRGVRGYTF
TRBD1	TRBJ1-5	TRBV2	NA	TGTGCCAGCAGTTTTTCCGGGACAGGGGACCAGCCCCAGCATTTT	CASSFSGTGDQPQHF
NA	TRBJ2-2	TRBV6-4	NA	TGTGCCAGCAGTGTCTCGTATCCCCCGGTGGAGCTGTTTTTT	CASSVSYPPVELFF
TRBD2	TRBJ2-5	TRBV2	NA	TGTGCCAGCAGTGATCCGGCGGGGGGGCTGAAGACCCAGTACTTC	CASSDPAGGLKTQYF
NA	TRBJ1-1	TRBV6-2/TRBV6-3	NA	TGTGCCAGCAGTTTACAGGGACTTGGGAACACTGAAGCTTTCTTT	CASSLQGLGNTEAFF
NA	TRBJ1-1	TRBV6-2/TRBV6-3	NA	TGTGCCAGCAGTTACTCGCCAGGGATGAGGTTGGATCACACTGAAGCTTTCTTT	CASSYSPGMRLDHTEAFF
TRBD1	TRBJ1-1	TRBV5-6	NA	TGTGCCAGCAGCTTGGTAGCCGGGACAGTGGGCACTGAAGCTTTCTTT	CASSLVAGTVGTEAFF
NA	TRBJ1-2	TRBV3-1/TRBV3-2	NA	TGTGCCAGCAGCCCCCCGGGGGGGTATGGCTACACCTTC	CASSPPGGYGYTF
NA	TRBJ1-2	TRBV30	NA	TGTGCCTGGAGTGTAGAGAGGACCTATGGCTACACCTTC	CAWSVERTYGYTF
NA	TRBJ1-1	TRBV2	NA	TGTGCCAGCAAGGGGGGCGGTTACACTGAAGCTTTCTTT	CASKGGGYTEAFF
TRBD1	TRBJ1-2	TRBV5-1	NA	TGCGCCAGCAGCTTGGAGGGACAGCCTCCCGGCTACACCTTC	CASSLEGQPPGYTF
TRBD1	TRBJ1-2	TRBV27	NA	TGTGCCAGCAGTGGTCGGGACAGGGGAACCTATGGCTACACCTTC	CASSGRDRGTYGYTF
NA	TRBJ1-2	TRBV4-2	NA	TGTGCCAGCAGCCAAGAGGGAGCTAACTATGGCTACACCTTC	CASSQEGANYGYTF